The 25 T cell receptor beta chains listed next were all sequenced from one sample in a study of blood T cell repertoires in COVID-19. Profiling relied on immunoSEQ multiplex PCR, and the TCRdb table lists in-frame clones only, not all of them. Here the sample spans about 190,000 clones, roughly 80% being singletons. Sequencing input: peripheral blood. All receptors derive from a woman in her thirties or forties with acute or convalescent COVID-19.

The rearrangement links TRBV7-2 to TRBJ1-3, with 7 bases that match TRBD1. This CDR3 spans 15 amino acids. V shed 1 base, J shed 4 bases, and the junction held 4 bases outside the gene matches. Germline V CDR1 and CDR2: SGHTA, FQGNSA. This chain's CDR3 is CASSLGPTGGNTIYF. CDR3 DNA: TGTGCCAGCAGCTTAGGTCCGACAGGGGGAAACACCATATATTTT.

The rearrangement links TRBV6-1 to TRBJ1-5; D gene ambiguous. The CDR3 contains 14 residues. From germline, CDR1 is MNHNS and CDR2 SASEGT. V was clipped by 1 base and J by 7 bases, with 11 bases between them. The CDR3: CASSEVGRGQPQHF. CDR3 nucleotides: TGTGCCAGCAGTGAAGTAGGGAGAGGACAGCCCCAGCATTTT.

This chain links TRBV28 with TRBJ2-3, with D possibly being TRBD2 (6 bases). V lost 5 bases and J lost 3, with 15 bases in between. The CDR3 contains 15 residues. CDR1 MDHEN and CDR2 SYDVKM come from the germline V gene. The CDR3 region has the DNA TGTGCCAGCAGTACCCCAGGCGGGGAGACAGATACGCAGTATTTT. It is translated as CASSTPGGETDTQYF.

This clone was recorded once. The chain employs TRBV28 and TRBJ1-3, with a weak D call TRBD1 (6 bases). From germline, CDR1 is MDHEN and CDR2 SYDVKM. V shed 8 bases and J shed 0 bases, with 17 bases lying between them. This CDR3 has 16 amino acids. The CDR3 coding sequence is TGTGCCAGCGGGGGGGTTGGACAGCACTCTGGAAACACCATATATTTT. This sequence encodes CASGGVGQHSGNTIYF. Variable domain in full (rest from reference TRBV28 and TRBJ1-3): DVKVTQSSRYLVKRTGEKVFLECVQDMDHENMFWYRQDPGLGLRLIYFSYDVKMKEKGDIPEGYSVSREKKERFSLILESASTNQTSMYLCASGGVGQHSGNTIYFGEGSWLTVV.

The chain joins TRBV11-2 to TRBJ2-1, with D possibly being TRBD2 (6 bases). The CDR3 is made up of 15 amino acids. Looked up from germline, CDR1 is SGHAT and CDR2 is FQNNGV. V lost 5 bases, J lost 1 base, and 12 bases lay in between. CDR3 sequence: CASSPRGTSYNEQFF. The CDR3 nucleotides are TGTGCCAGCAGCCCACGGGGGACTTCCTACAATGAGCAGTTCTTC.

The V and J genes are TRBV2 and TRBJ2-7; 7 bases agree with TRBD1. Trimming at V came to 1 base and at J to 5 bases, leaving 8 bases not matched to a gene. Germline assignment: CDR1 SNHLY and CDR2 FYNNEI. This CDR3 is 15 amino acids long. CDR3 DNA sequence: TGTGCCAGCAGTGAAGGAGAGACAGGGTCCAACGAGCAGTACTTC. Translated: CASSEGETGSNEQYF.

This chain's CDR3 is CASSWTGVRSGNTIYF. In nucleotides, the CDR3 is TGTGCCAGTAGTTGGACAGGGGTGCGCTCTGGAAACACCATATATTTT. The V call is TRBV19, the J call TRBJ1-3; TRBD1 aligns across 9 bases. CDR1 is LNHDA, CDR2 SQIVND, per germline (reference sequence). J was trimmed by 0 bases and V by 5 bases; bases with no gene match: 5. The CDR3 totals 16 residues.

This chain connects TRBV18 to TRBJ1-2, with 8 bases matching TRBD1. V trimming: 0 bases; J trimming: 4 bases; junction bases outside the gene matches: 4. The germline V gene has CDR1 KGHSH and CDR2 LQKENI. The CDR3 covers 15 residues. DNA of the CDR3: TGTGCCAGCTCACCACCGCGTGACAGGGGCTATGGCTACACCTTC. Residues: CASSPPRDRGYGYTF.

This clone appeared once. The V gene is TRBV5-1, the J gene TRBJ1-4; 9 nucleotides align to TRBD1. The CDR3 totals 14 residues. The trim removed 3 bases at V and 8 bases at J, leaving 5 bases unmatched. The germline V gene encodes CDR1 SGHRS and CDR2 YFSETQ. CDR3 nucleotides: TGCGCCAGCAGCTCCGGGACAGGGTGGGAAAAACTGTTTTTT. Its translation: CASSSGTGWEKLFF.

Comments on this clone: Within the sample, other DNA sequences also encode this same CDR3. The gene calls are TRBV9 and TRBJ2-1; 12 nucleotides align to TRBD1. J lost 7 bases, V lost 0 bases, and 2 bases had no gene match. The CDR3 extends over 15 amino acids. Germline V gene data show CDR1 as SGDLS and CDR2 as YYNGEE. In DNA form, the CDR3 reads TGTGCCAGCAGCGTAGAGGGACAGGGGGCGAATGAGCAGTTCTTC. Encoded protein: CASSVEGQGANEQFF.

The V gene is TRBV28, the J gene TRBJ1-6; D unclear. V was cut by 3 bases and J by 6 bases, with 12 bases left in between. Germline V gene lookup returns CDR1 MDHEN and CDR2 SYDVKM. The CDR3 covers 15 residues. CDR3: CASSFWEDRNSPLHF. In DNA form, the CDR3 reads TGTGCCAGCAGTTTCTGGGAGGACCGTAATTCACCCCTCCACTTT.

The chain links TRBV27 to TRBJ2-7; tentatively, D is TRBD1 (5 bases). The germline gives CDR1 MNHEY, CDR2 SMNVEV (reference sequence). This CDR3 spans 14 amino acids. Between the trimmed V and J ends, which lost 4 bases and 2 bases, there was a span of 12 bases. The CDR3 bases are TGTGCCAGCAGTTCTCGGCAGGGTCCCTACGAGCAGTACTTC. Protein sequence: CASSSRQGPYEQYF.

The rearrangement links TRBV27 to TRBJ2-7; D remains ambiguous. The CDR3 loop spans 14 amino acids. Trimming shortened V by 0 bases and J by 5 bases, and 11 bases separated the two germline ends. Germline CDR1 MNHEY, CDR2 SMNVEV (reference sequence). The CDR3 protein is CASSLSPLGNEQYF. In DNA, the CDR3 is TGTGCCAGCAGTTTATCCCCTCTAGGTAACGAGCAGTACTTC.

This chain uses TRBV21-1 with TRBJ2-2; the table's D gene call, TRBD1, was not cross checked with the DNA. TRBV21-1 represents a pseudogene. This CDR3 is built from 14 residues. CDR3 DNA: TGTGCCTCCAGGGATCTTTCCATTTACGGGGAGCTGTTTTTT. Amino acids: CASRDLSIYGELFF.

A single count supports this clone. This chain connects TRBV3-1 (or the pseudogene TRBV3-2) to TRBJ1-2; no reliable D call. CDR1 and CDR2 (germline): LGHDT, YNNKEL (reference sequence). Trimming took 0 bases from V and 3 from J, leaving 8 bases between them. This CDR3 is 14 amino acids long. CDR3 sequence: CASSQDPGYYGYTF. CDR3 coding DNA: TGTGCCAGCAGCCAAGATCCGGGGTACTATGGCTACACCTTC.

CDR3 sequence: CASSMHSGEGIQYF. The CDR3 DNA follows: TGTGCCAGCAGCATGCACAGTGGGGAGGGCATTCAGTACTTC. V gene TRBV7-8 combines with J gene TRBJ2-4, with TRBD2 matching over 7 bases. CDR1 is SGHVS and CDR2 is FQNEAQ in the germline V gene. The CDR3 runs 14 residues. The V and J ends lost 5 bases and 9 bases, in that order; junction bases with no gene match: 10. The variable domain in full, with the rest retrieved from reference TRBV7-8 and TRBJ2-4, is GAGVSQSPRYKVAKRGQDVALRCDPISGHVSLFWYQQALGQGPEFLTYFQNEAQLDKSGLPSDRFFAERPEGSVSTLKIQRTQQEDSAVYLCASSMHSGEGIQYFGAGTRLSVL.

CDR3 nucleotide sequence: TGTGCCAGCAGTACTCGGGACAGAGGGACCTACGAGCAGTACTTC. Residues: CASSTRDRGTYEQYF. The genes are TRBV27 and TRBJ2-7; the match to TRBD1 covers 7 bases. The V gene end was trimmed by 5 bases and the J gene end by 2 bases; junction bases not matched to a gene: 9. Germline values: CDR1 MNHEY, CDR2 SMNVEV (reference sequence). The CDR3 runs to 15 residues.

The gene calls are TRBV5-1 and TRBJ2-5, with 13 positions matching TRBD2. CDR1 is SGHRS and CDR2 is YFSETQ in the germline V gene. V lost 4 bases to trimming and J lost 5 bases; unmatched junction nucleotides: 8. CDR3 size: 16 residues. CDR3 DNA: TGCGCCAGCAGCCCGGGGACTAGCGGGGCCCGGGAGACCCAGTACTTC. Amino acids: CASSPGTSGARETQYF.

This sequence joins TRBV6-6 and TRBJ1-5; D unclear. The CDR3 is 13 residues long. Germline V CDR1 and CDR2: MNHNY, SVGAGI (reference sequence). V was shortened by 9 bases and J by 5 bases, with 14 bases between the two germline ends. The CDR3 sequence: CASRYGVDQPQHF. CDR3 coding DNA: TGTGCCAGTAGGTACGGAGTCGATCAGCCCCAGCATTTT.

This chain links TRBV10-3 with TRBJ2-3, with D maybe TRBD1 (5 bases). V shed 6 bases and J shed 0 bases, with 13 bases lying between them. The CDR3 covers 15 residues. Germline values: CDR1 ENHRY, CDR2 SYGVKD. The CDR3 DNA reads TGTGCCATCAGCGAAAGGGGCTTGAGCACAGATACGCAGTATTTT. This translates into CAISERGLSTDTQYF.

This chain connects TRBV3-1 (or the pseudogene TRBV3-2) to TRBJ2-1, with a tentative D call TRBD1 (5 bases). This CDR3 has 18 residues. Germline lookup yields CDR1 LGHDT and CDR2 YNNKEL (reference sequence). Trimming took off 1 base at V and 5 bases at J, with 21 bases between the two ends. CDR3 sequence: CASSQVFGSQGYDNEQFF. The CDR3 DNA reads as TGTGCCAGCAGCCAAGTTTTCGGTTCCCAGGGATACGACAATGAGCAGTTCTTC.

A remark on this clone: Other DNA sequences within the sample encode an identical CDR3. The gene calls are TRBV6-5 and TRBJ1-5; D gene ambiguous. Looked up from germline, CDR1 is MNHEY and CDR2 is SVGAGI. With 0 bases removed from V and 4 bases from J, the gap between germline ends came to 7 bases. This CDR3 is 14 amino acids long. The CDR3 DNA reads TGTGCCAGCAGTTACTCGGGAGGGAATCAGCCCCAGCATTTT. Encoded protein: CASSYSGGNQPQHF.

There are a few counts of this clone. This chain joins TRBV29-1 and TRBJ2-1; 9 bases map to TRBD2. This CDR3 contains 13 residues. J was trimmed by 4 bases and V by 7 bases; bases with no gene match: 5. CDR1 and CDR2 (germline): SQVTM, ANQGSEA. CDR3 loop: CSGSGGTYNEQFF. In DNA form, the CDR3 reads TGCAGCGGGAGCGGGGGGACGTACAATGAGCAGTTCTTC.

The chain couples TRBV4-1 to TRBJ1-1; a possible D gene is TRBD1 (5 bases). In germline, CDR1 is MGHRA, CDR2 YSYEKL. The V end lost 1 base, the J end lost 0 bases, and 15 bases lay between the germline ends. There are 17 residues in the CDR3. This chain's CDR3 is CASSQGVLGALNTEAFF. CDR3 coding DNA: TGCGCCAGCAGCCAAGGTGTGCTAGGGGCCTTGAACACTGAAGCTTTCTTT.

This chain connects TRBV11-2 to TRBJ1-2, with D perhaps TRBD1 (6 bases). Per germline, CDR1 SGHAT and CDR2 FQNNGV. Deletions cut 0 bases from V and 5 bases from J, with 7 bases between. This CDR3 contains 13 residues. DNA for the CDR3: TGTGCCAGCAGCTTAGAACAGGGATATGGCTACACCTTC. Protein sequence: CASSLEQGYGYTF.